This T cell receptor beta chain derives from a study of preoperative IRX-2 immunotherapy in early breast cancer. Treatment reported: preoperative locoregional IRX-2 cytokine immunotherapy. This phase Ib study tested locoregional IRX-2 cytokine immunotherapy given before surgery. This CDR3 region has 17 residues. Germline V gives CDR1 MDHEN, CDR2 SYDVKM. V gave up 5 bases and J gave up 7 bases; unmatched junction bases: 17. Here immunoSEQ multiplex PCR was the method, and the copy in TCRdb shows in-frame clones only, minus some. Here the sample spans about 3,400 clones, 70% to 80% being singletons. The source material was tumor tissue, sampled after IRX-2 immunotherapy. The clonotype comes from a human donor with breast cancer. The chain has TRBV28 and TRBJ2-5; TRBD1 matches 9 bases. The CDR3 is CASSPPLGTGQEGTQYF. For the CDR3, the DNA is TGTGCCAGCAGTCCACCCCTAGGGACAGGGCAAGAGGGGACCCAGTACTTC.